This T cell receptor beta chain came from a study of beta chain features in type 1 diabetes. Study-level findings and limits: Any HLA effect on TCRB rearrangement was left unresolved by small sub-analyses. TCRB CDR3s were moderately but significantly shorter in Type 1 diabetes patients in all four CD4+ subsets. Among patients, naive, central memory and Treg TCRB repertoires appeared more similar than among healthy donors. VDJ junctions in type 1 diabetes patients carried more deletions and fewer insertions.

cDNA synthesis used the whole RNA isolate, giving expressed TCRB sequences. Clones were read by immunoSEQ multiplex PCR, and TCRdb kept only the in-frame ones, dropping some. The table includes 240,000 or so clones, roughly 13% detected once. Between the trimmed V and J ends, which lost 4 bases and 8 bases, there was a span of 19 bases. The CDR3 length is 15 residues. Germline CDR1 SGHNT, CDR2 YYREEE (reference sequence). Sorted CD4+ subsets: naive, central memory, regulatory, stem cell-like memory (CD45RO/CCR7/CD25/CD127/CD95/CD27 panel). This clone was seen a few times. Its antigen is as yet unknown.

The specimen was naive CD4+ T cells from blood. This chain connects TRBV5-4 to TRBJ2-1, with D possibly matching TRBD1 (6 bases). The receptor was isolated from a man aged 30 to 45 with type 1 diabetes. The CDR3 DNA follows: TGTGCCAGCAGCCCTAGTCAGGGGACCTGGGATGAGCAGTTCTTC. Translation: CASSPSQGTWDEQFF. The full variable domain, completed using reference TRBV5-4 and TRBJ2-1, is ETGVTQSPTHLIKTRGQQVTLRCSSQSGHNTVSWYQQALGQGPQFIFQYYREEENGRGNFPPRFSGLQFPNYSSELNVNALELDDSALYLCASSPSQGTWDEQFFGPGTRLTVL.